One sample yielded the 21 T cell receptor beta chains listed below, sequenced in a study of OX40 agonist ivuxolimab in advanced cancers. The protocol used for the library was the immunoSEQ multiplex PCR assay. TCRdb mirrors the immuneACCESS table, restricted to in-frame sequences. Some clones are absent from its copies; in checked studies, under half trace to an unresolved V gene, and the reason for the others is unknown. The sample yields about 83,000 clones; about 81% were counted once. Approximately 1.7% of the sample goes to the ten largest clones. The material was CD4+ or CD8+ T cells sorted from blood, obtained in a trial of the OX40 agonist ivuxolimab. Receptor source: an adult with an advanced solid tumor such as melanoma, head and neck, liver or kidney cancer.

The chain has TRBV27 and TRBJ2-7, with a weak D call TRBD2 (5 bases). Germline V gene lookup returns CDR1 MNHEY and CDR2 SMNVEV (reference sequence). The CDR3 covers 13 residues. Trimming took off 8 bases at V and 7 bases at J, with 18 bases between the two ends. The CDR3 spells CASAIDWRIEQYF. The CDR3 DNA reads TGTGCCAGCGCGATTGATTGGAGGATAGAGCAGTACTTC.

This chain links TRBV11-2 with TRBJ2-5; a weak D match, TRBD1 (5 bases). CDR3 length: 14 amino acids. The V end was cut by 3 bases, the J end by 4 bases, with 12 bases between. Germline values: CDR1 SGHAT, CDR2 FQNNGV. CDR3 sequence: CASSFQGTGETQYF. Here the CDR3 DNA reads TGTGCCAGCAGCTTTCAGGGAACGGGAGAGACCCAGTACTTC. Drawing the rest from reference TRBV11-2 and TRBJ2-5, the complete variable domain is EAGVAQSPRYKIIEKRQSVAFWCNPISGHATLYWYQQILGQGPKLLIQFQNNGVVDDSQLPKDRFSAERLKGVDSTLKIQPAKLEDSAVYLCASSFQGTGETQYFGPGTRLLVL.

This chain links TRBV5-3 with TRBJ1-3, with a weak D call TRBD1 (6 bases). TRBV5-3 is an ORF; its function is uncertain. The CDR3 loop spans 18 amino acids. V was trimmed by 6 bases and J by 2 bases, leaving 24 bases between them. The CDR3 sequence is CARILKRPWGAAGNTIYF. The CDR3 DNA reads TGTGCCAGAATACTTAAACGTCCGTGGGGGGCAGCTGGAAACACCATATATTTT.

This rearrangement joins TRBV7-2 to TRBJ2-7; 10 bases map to TRBD2. The length of the CDR3 is 16 residues. The V segment lost 0 bases and the J segment 2 bases; nucleotides outside the gene matches: 4. Germline lookup yields CDR1 SGHTA and CDR2 FQGNSA. The CDR3 sequence is CASSLASGGAPYEQYF. The CDR3, as DNA: TGTGCCAGCAGCTTAGCCAGCGGGGGGGCCCCCTACGAGCAGTACTTC.

The table lists this clone with a count of one. V gene TRBV28 combines with J gene TRBJ1-3; the match to TRBD1 covers 9 bases. The CDR3 loop spans 17 amino acids. V lost 4 bases, J lost 0 bases, and 7 bases stayed unmatched. Per the germline V gene, CDR1 is MDHEN and CDR2 is SYDVKM. The CDR3 DNA reads TGTGCCAGCAGTTCACGGACAGGGGCCCACTCTGGAAACACCATATATTTT. Its translation is CASSSRTGAHSGNTIYF.

V and J are TRBV7-2 and TRBJ2-3; D not resolved. CDR3 length: 16 residues. Trimming took off 2 bases at V and 2 bases at J, with 14 bases between the two ends. In germline, CDR1 is SGHTA, CDR2 FQGNSA. DNA for the CDR3: TGTGCCAGCAGCTTAAGGGTTAGGCCCCCCACAGATACGCAGTATTTT. Its protein product is CASSLRVRPPTDTQYF.

This chain uses TRBV10-3 with TRBJ1-2, with 7 bases lining up with TRBD1. V gave up 0 bases and J gave up 6 bases; unmatched junction bases: 4. Germline loops: CDR1 ENHRY, CDR2 SYGVKD. The CDR3 consists of 14 residues. The CDR3 loop is CAISESSTGNGYTF. The CDR3 DNA sequence: TGTGCCATCAGTGAGTCGTCGACAGGGAATGGCTACACCTTC.

The chain couples TRBV28 to TRBJ1-5, with TRBD1 as a possible D gene (5 bases). CDR1 and CDR2 (germline): MDHEN, SYDVKM. CDR3 length equals 13 residues. Trimming pared 0 bases from V and 7 bases from J, leaving 7 bases between. CDR3 in amino acids: CASSLWSGQPQHF. The DNA for the CDR3 is TGTGCCAGCAGTTTATGGTCAGGGCAGCCCCAGCATTTT. Full variable domain (rest looked up from reference TRBV28 and TRBJ1-5): DVKVTQSSRYLVKRTGEKVFLECVQDMDHENMFWYRQDPGLGLRLIYFSYDVKMKEKGDIPEGYSVSREKKERFSLILESASTNQTSMYLCASSLWSGQPQHFGDGTRLSIL.

This clone was picked up one time. The J gene is TRBJ2-3, the V gene TRBV28, with TRBD1 matching over 10 bases. The J segment lost 5 bases and the V segment lost 5 bases, leaving 7 bases of the junction unmatched. This CDR3 contains 15 residues. CDR1 and CDR2 from the germline V gene are MDHEN and SYDVKM. The DNA of the CDR3 is TGTGCCAGCAGTCTCGGGGGACAGGGGAAAGATACGCAGTATTTT. Translation gives CASSLGGQGKDTQYF.

V usage is TRBV28 and J usage is TRBJ2-3; TRBD2 agrees at 7 bases. The germline CDR1 and CDR2 sequences are MDHEN and SYDVKM. V lost 5 bases and J lost 1; bases outside the gene matches: 3. This CDR3 has 14 residues. The CDR3 DNA follows: TGTGCCAGCAGTGTAGCGGGCCGCACAGATACGCAGTATTTT. It is translated as CASSVAGRTDTQYF.

The chain joins TRBV7-3 to TRBJ2-2; 10 bases line up with TRBD2. CDR1 and CDR2 (germline): SGHTA, FQGTGA. The CDR3 loop spans 18 amino acids. Trimming took 1 base from V and 1 from J; bases not matched to a gene: 6. CDR3 amino acids: CASSLMASGGQNTGELFF. The CDR3 nucleotides are TGTGCCAGCAGCTTAATGGCTAGCGGGGGCCAGAACACCGGGGAGCTGTTTTTT.

The chain couples TRBV10-1 to TRBJ2-3; weak D call: TRBD1 (6 bases). Germline values: CDR1 WNHNN, CDR2 SYGVQD (reference sequence). V lost 4 bases and J lost 2, with 13 bases in between. The CDR3 is 15 amino acids. The CDR3: CASSVGRGLTDTQYF. CDR3 sequence (DNA): TGCGCCAGCAGTGTGGGCAGGGGCCTCACAGATACGCAGTATTTT.

This chain uses TRBV6-5 with TRBJ1-2; 7 bases map to TRBD1. CDR3 length: 14 residues. V gave up 5 bases and J gave up 0 bases; unmatched junction bases: 3. The germline V gene has CDR1 MNHEY and CDR2 SVGAGI. The CDR3 loop is CASSRDRTNYGYTF. CDR3 bases: TGTGCCAGCAGTAGGGACAGAACTAACTATGGCTACACCTTC.

This rearrangement joins TRBV2 to TRBJ1-6, with 7 bases lining up with TRBD1. Germline CDR1 SNHLY, CDR2 FYNNEI. The CDR3 extends over 14 amino acids. Losses at the gene ends were 7 bases for V and 8 bases for J; bases not matched to a gene: 8. The CDR3 nucleotides are TGTGCCAGCAAAGTATGGCAGGGGGATTCACCCCTCCACTTT. Translating gives CASKVWQGDSPLHF. Combining the CDR3 with reference TRBV2 and TRBJ1-6 gives the whole variable domain EPEVTQTPSHQVTQMGQEVILRCVPISNHLYFYWYRQILGQKVEFLVSFYNNEISEKSEIFDDQFSVERPDGSNFTLKIRSTKLEDSAMYFCASKVWQGDSPLHFGNGTRLTVT.

The V call is TRBV5-1, the J call TRBJ1-2; TRBD1 aligns across 8 bases. The CDR3 totals 17 residues. V was clipped by 4 bases and J by 6 bases; unmatched bases: 17. The V gene's germline CDR1 is SGHRS and CDR2 YFSETQ. This chain's CDR3 is CASSRETLTGTGHGYTF. CDR3 in DNA: TGCGCCAGCAGCCGCGAGACCCTGACAGGGACAGGCCATGGCTACACCTTC. Based on the CDR3 plus reference TRBV5-1 and TRBJ1-2, the full variable domain is KAGVTQTPRYLIKTRGQQVTLSCSPISGHRSVSWYQQTPGQGLQFLFEYFSETQRNKGNFPGRFSGRQFSNSRSEMNVSTLELGDSALYLCASSRETLTGTGHGYTFGSGTRLTVV.

The chain recombines TRBV5-1 with TRBJ2-1; either TRBD1 or TRBD2 may supply D (5 bases each). Trimming took off 0 bases at V and 5 bases at J, with 9 bases between the two ends. Germline V gives CDR1 SGHRS, CDR2 YFSETQ. This CDR3 has 14 residues. As DNA, the CDR3 is TGCGCCAGCAGCTTGGTCGGGGCACACAATGAGCAGTTCTTC. It codes for CASSLVGAHNEQFF.

This chain joins TRBV30 and TRBJ2-2; a possible D gene is TRBD2 (5 bases). In germline, CDR1 is GTSNPN, CDR2 SVGIG (reference sequence). This CDR3 has 14 amino acids. V was shortened by 4 bases and J by 4 bases, with 13 bases between the two germline ends. CDR3: CAWMLRRATGELFF. CDR3 bases: TGTGCCTGGATGCTGAGGCGGGCCACCGGGGAGCTGTTTTTT.

The chain carries TRBV5-5 and TRBJ2-5; 7 bases map to TRBD1. This CDR3 is built from 14 residues. V was clipped by 1 base and J by 4 bases; unmatched bases: 4. The V gene's germline CDR1 is SGHKS and CDR2 YYEKEE (reference sequence). This CDR3 is CASSLRQGRETQYF. For the CDR3, the DNA is TGTGCCAGCAGCTTGCGACAGGGCCGAGAGACCCAGTACTTC.

V usage is TRBV4-3 and J usage is TRBJ2-7; unclear D gene. V gave up 0 bases and J gave up 6 bases, with 9 bases separating them. This CDR3 comprises 13 residues. Germline CDR1 is LGHNA and CDR2 is YSLEER. The DNA of the CDR3 is TGCGCCAGCAGCCAAGAACCGACGCGCGAGCAGTACTTC. Its translation: CASSQEPTREQYF.

This clone has only one observation. This chain uses TRBV28 with TRBJ2-7, with a possible D match to TRBD2 (5 bases). CDR3 length: 13 residues. Germline V lookup: CDR1 MDHEN, CDR2 SYDVKM. Trimming removed 5 bases at V and 6 bases at J, with 14 bases between. The CDR3 region has the DNA TGTGCCAGCAGTCCCACTAGGGCGGCCGAGCAGTACTTC. This sequence encodes CASSPTRAAEQYF.

The chain recombines TRBV4-1 with TRBJ1-2, with TRBD1 identical over 9 bases. This CDR3 is 17 amino acids long. V gave up 4 bases and J gave up 4 bases; unmatched junction bases: 13. The germline gives CDR1 MGHRA, CDR2 YSYEKL. As DNA, the CDR3 is TGCGCCAGCAGCCCTTCCACCGGGACAGGGCTCCTCTATGGCTACACCTTC. Its translation is CASSPSTGTGLLYGYTF.